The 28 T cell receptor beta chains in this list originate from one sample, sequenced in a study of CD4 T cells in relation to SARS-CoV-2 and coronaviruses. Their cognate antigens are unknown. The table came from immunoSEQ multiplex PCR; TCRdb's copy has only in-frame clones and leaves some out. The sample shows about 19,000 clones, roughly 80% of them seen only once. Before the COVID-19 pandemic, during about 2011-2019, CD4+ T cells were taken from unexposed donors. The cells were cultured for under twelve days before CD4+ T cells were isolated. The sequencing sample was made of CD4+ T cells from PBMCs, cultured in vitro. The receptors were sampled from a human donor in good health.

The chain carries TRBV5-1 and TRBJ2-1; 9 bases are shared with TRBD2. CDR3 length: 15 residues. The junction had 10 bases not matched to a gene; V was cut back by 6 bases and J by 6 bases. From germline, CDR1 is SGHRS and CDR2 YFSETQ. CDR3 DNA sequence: TGCGCCAGCAAAGGGGGCGGGAGGGCCCTCAATGAGCAGTTCTTC. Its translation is CASKGGGRALNEQFF.

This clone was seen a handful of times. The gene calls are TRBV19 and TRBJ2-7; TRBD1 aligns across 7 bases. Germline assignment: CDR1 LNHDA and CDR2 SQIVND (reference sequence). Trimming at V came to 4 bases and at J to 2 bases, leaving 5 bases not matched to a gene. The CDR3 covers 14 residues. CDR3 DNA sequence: TGTGCCAGTAGTACCGGGACAGTAACCTACGAGCAGTACTTC. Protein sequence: CASSTGTVTYEQYF.

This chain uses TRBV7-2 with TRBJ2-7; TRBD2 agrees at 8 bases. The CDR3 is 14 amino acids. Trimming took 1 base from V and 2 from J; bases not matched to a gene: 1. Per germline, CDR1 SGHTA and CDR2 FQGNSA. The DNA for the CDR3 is TGTGCCAGCAGCTTAGGAGCGGGAGCCTACGAGCAGTACTTC. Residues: CASSLGAGAYEQYF.

The CDR3 spells CASSLQAATNEKLFF. DNA for the CDR3: TGTGCCAGCAGCTTACAAGCAGCAACTAATGAAAAACTGTTTTTT. The rearrangement uses TRBV7-3 and TRBJ1-4; no definite D call. Germline-derived CDR1 and CDR2 are SGHTA and FQGTGA. This CDR3 has 15 residues. V was trimmed by 2 bases and J by 0 bases, leaving 7 bases between them.

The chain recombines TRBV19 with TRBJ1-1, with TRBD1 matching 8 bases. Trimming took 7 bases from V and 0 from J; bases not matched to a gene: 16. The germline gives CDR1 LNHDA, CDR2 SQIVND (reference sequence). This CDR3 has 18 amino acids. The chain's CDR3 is CASTNFQPRGQMNTEAFF. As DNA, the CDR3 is TGTGCCAGTACCAATTTTCAACCCAGGGGGCAGATGAACACTGAAGCTTTCTTT.

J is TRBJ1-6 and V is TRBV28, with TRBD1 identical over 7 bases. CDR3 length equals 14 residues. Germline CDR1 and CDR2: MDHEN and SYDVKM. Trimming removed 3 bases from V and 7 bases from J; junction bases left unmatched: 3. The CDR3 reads CASSFPDRNSPLHF. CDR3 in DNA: TGTGCCAGCAGTTTCCCGGACAGGAATTCACCCCTCCACTTT.

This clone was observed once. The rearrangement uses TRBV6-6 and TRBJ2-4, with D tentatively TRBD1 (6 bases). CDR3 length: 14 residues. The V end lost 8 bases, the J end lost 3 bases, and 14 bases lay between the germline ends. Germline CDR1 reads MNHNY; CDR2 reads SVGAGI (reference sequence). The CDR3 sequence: CASEGQGSKNIQYF. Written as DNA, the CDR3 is TGTGCCAGCGAGGGGCAGGGGAGCAAAAACATTCAGTACTTC.

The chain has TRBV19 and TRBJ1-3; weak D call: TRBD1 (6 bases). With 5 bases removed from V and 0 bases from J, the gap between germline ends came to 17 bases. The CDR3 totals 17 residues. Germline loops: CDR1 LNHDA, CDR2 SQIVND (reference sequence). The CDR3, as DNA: TGTGCCAGTAGTCCCTACGGGGGGGCCCTCTCTGGAAACACCATATATTTT. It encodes CASSPYGGALSGNTIYF.

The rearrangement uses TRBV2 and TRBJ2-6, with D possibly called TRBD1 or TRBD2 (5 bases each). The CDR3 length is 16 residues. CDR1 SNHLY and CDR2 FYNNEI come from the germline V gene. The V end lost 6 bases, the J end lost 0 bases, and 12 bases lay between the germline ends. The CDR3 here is CASRGRASSGANVLTF. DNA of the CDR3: TGTGCCAGCAGGGGACGGGCGAGCTCTGGGGCCAACGTCCTGACTTTC.

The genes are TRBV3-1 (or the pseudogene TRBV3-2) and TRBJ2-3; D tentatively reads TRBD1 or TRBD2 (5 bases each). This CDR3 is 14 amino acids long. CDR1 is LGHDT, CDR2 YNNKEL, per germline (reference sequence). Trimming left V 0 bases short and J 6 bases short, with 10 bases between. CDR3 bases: TGTGCCAGCAGCCAAGATTGGGGCGGGGATACGCAGTATTTT. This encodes CASSQDWGGDTQYF.

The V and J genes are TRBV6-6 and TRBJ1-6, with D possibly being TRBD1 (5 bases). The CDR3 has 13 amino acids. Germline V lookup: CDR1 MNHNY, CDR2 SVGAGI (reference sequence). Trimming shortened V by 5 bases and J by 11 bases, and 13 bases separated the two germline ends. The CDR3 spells CASSPPGGTPLHF. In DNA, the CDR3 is TGTGCCAGCAGTCCTCCGGGGGGGACACCCCTCCACTTT.

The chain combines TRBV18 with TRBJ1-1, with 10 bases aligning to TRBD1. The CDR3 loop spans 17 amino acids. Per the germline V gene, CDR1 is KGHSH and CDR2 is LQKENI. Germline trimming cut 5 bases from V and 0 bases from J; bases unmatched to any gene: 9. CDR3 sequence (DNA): TGTGCCAGCTCAGGTGGACAGGGGGGACTCATGAACACTGAAGCTTTCTTT. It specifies CASSGGQGGLMNTEAFF.

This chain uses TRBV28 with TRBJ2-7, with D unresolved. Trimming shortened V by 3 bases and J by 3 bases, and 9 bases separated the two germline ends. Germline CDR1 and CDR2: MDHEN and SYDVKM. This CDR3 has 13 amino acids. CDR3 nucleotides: TGTGCCAGCAGTTTGGGGAACCTCTACGAGCAGTACTTC. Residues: CASSLGNLYEQYF.

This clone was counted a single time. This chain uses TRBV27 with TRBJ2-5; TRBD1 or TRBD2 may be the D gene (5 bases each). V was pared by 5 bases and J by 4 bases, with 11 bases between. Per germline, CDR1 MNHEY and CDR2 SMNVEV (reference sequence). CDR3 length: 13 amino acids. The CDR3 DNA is TGTGCCAGCAGTCCGGGACCCCGAGAGACCCAGTACTTC. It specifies CASSPGPRETQYF.

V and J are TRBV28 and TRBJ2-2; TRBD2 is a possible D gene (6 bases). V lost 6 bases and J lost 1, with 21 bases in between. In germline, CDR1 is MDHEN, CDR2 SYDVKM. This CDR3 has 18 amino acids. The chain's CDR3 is CASSRKLYASENTGELFF. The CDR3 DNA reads TGTGCCAGCAGCCGTAAGCTATATGCTAGCGAGAACACCGGGGAGCTGTTTTTT. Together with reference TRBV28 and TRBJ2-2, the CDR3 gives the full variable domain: DVKVTQSSRYLVKRTGEKVFLECVQDMDHENMFWYRQDPGLGLRLIYFSYDVKMKEKGDIPEGYSVSREKKERFSLILESASTNQTSMYLCASSRKLYASENTGELFFGEGSRLTVL.

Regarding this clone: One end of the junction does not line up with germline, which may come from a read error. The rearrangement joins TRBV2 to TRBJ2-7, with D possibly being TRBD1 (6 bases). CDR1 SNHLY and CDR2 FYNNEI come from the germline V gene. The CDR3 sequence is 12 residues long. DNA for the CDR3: TGTGCCAGCAGAGAAGGACAGAACGAGCAGTACTTC. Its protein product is CASREGQNEQYF.

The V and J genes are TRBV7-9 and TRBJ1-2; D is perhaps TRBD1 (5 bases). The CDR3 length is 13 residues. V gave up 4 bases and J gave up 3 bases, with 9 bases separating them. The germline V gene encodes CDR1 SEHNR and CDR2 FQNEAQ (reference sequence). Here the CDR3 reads CASSWDGDYGYTF. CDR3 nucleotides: TGTGCCAGCAGCTGGGACGGAGACTATGGCTACACCTTC. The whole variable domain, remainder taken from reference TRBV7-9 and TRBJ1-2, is DTGVSQNPRHKITKRGQNVTFRCDPISEHNRLYWYRQTLGQGPEFLTYFQNEAQLEKSRLLSDRFSAERPKGSFSTLEIQRTEQGDSAMYLCASSWDGDYGYTFGSGTRLTVV.

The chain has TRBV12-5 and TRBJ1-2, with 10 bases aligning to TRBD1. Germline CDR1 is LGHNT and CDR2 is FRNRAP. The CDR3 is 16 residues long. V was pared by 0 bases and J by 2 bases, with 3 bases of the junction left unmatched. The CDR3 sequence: CASGLVTGQGNYGYTF. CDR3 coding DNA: TGTGCTAGTGGTTTGGTAACGGGACAGGGGAACTATGGCTACACCTTC.

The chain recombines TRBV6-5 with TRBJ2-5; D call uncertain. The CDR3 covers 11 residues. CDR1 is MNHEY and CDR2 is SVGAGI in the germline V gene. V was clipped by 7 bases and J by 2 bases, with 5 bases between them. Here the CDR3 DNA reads TGTGCCAGCAATAGGCAAGAGACCCAGTACTTC. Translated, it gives CASNRQETQYF.

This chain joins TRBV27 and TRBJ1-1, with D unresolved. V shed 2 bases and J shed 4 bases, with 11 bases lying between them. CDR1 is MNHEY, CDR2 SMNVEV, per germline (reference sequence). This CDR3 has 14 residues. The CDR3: CASSLREVSTEAFF. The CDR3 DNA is TGTGCCAGCAGTTTACGGGAGGTAAGCACTGAAGCTTTCTTT.

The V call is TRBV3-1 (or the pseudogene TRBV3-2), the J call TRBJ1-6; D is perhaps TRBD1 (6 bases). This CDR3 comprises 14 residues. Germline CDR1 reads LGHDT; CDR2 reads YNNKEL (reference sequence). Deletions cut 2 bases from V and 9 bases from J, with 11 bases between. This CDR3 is CASSQMRGSSPLHF. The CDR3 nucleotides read TGTGCCAGCAGCCAAATGAGGGGGAGTTCACCCCTCCACTTT.

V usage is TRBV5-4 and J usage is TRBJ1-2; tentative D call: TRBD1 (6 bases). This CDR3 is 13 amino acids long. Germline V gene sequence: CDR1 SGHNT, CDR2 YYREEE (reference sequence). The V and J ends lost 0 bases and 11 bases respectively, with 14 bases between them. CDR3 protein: CASSLVGGSGYTF. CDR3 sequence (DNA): TGTGCCAGCAGCTTGGTGGGGGGCTCAGGTTACACCTTC.

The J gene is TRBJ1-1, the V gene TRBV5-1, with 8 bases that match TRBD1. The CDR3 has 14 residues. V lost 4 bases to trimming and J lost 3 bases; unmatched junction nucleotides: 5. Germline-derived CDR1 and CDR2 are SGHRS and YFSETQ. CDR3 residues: CASSREQGDTEAFF. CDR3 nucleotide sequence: TGCGCCAGCAGCCGCGAACAGGGGGACACTGAAGCTTTCTTT.

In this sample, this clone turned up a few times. For the CDR3, the DNA is TGTGCCTGGAGAAGACAGGGAAAGCACGAGCAGTACTTC. It is translated as CAWRRQGKHEQYF. V usage is TRBV30 and J usage is TRBJ2-7; TRBD1 matches 7 bases. Germline V lookup: CDR1 GTSNPN, CDR2 SVGIG (reference sequence). Trimming took 3 bases from V and 5 from J; bases not matched to a gene: 7. The CDR3 runs to 13 residues. Supplemented by reference TRBV30 and TRBJ2-7, the full variable domain reads SQTIHQWPATLVQPVGSPLSLECTVEGTSNPNLYWYRQAAGRGLQLLFYSVGIGQISSEVPQNLSASRPQDRQFILSSKKLLLSDSGFYLCAWRRQGKHEQYFGPGTRLTVT.

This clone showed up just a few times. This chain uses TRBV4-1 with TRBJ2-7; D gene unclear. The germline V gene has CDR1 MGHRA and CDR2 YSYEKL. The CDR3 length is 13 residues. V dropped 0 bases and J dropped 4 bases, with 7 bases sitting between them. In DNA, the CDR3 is TGCGCCAGCAGCCAAGATACCCTATACGAGCAGTACTTC. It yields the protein CASSQDTLYEQYF.

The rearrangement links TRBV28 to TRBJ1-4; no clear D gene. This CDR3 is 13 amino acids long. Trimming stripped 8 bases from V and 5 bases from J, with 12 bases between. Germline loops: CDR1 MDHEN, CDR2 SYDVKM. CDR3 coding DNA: TGTGCCAGCCGGTGGCAGGAAAATGAAAAACTGTTTTTT. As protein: CASRWQENEKLFF.

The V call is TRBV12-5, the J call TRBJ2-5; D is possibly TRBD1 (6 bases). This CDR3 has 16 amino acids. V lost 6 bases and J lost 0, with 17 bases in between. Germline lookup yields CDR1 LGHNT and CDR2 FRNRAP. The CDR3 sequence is CASGRVGQPYQETQYF. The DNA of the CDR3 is TGTGCTAGTGGGAGGGTAGGACAGCCGTACCAAGAGACCCAGTACTTC.

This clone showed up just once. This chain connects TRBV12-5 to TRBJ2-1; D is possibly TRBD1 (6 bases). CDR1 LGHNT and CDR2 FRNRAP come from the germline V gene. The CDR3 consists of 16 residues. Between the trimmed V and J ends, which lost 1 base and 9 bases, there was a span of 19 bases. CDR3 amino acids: CASGLGSTGFGGEQFF. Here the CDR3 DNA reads TGTGCTAGTGGTTTGGGTTCAACAGGGTTCGGCGGTGAGCAGTTCTTC.